The 26 T cell receptor beta chains below all came from one sample that was sequenced in a study of T cell responses to AZD1222 COVID-19 vaccine. Repertoires were generated with immunoSEQ multiplex PCR, while TCRdb's copy carries only in-frame clones and drops some. The table records 150,000 or so clones, 70% to 90% of them present only once. The sample in question was peripheral blood, obtained on day 0 of AZD1222 vaccination. The receptors shown here come from an adult in good health.

The chain is built from TRBV28 and TRBJ1-2, with TRBD1 matching 7 bases. This CDR3 comprises 15 residues. The V segment lost 2 bases and the J segment 1 base; nucleotides outside the gene matches: 4. CDR1 and CDR2 from the germline V gene are MDHEN and SYDVKM. In nucleotides, the CDR3 is TGTGCCAGCAGTTTACACAGGGGACTTAACTATGGCTACACCTTC. This sequence encodes CASSLHRGLNYGYTF.

The chain carries TRBV4-2 and TRBJ1-1, with D uncertain. The V end lost 2 bases, the J end lost 3 bases, and 7 bases lay between the germline ends. The CDR3 is 13 amino acids. Germline V gene data show CDR1 as LGHNA and CDR2 as YNFKEQ. In DNA form, the CDR3 reads TGTGCCAGCAGCCAATTGGACGACACTGAAGCTTTCTTT. This gives the protein CASSQLDDTEAFF.

The genes are TRBV2 and TRBJ1-2, with D possibly TRBD1 on 5 matching bases. Germline loops: CDR1 SNHLY, CDR2 FYNNEI. With 4 bases removed from V and 6 bases from J, the gap between germline ends came to 6 bases. The length of the CDR3 is 11 residues. For the CDR3, the DNA is TGTGCCAGCAGTGCAGGGAATGGCTACACCTTC. Its protein product is CASSAGNGYTF.

A single count supports this clone. V gene TRBV10-2 combines with J gene TRBJ1-1, with a tentative D call TRBD1 (6 bases). With 0 bases removed from V and 8 bases from J, the gap between germline ends came to 10 bases. The CDR3 runs to 13 residues. The germline V gene encodes CDR1 WSHSY and CDR2 SAAADI. The CDR3 DNA is TGCGCCAGCAGTGAGTCCCACAGGGCAGAAGCTTTCTTT. Translated, it gives CASSESHRAEAFF.

The chain joins TRBV7-2 to TRBJ2-7; D assignment may be TRBD1 or TRBD2 (6 bases each). CDR1 SGHTA and CDR2 FQGNSA come from the germline V gene. This CDR3 has 14 residues. Trimming pared 3 bases from V and 1 base from J, leaving 10 bases between. CDR3 sequence: CASSFGGGSYEQYF. CDR3 sequence (DNA): TGTGCCAGCAGCTTTGGAGGGGGGTCCTACGAGCAGTACTTC.

There are a few counts of this clone. V and J are TRBV30 and TRBJ1-6; D is unclear. V lost 5 bases, J lost 14 bases, and 13 bases lay in between. There are 11 residues in the CDR3. CDR1 and CDR2 (germline): GTSNPN, SVGIG (reference sequence). CDR3 in amino acids: CAWATLKALHF. The CDR3, as DNA: TGTGCCTGGGCTACTCTTAAGGCCCTCCACTTT.

The chain recombines TRBV7-6 with TRBJ1-3; D remains ambiguous. The CDR3 contains 16 residues. The germline V gene encodes CDR1 SGHVS and CDR2 FNYEAQ. Trimming pared 5 bases from V and 0 bases from J, leaving 14 bases between. The CDR3 region has the DNA TGTGCCAGCAGCAGCACCGGAGTAAGCTCTGGAAACACCATATATTTT. It is translated as CASSSTGVSSGNTIYF.

J is TRBJ2-5 and V is TRBV5-1; TRBD1 matches at 9 bases. Germline lookup yields CDR1 SGHRS and CDR2 YFSETQ. CDR3 length equals 14 residues. J lost 2 bases, V lost 4 bases, and 3 bases had no gene match. This CDR3 reads CASSPGTGQETQYF. In DNA form, the CDR3 reads TGCGCCAGCAGCCCGGGGACAGGGCAAGAGACCCAGTACTTC. The full variable domain, completed using reference TRBV5-1 and TRBJ2-5, is KAGVTQTPRYLIKTRGQQVTLSCSPISGHRSVSWYQQTPGQGLQFLFEYFSETQRNKGNFPGRFSGRQFSNSRSEMNVSTLELGDSALYLCASSPGTGQETQYFGPGTRLLVL.

This rearrangement joins TRBV3-1 (or the pseudogene TRBV3-2) to TRBJ1-1; D is undetermined. The CDR3 is made up of 14 amino acids. CDR1 and CDR2 from the germline V gene are LGHDT and YNNKEL (reference sequence). V was pared by 1 base and J by 1 base, with 7 bases between. In DNA, the CDR3 is TGTGCCAGCAGCCAAGCAGCCAGGAACACTGAAGCTTTCTTT. Amino acids: CASSQAARNTEAFF.

The V and J genes are TRBV4-1 and TRBJ2-1; a weak D match, TRBD2 (5 bases). The CDR3 runs 17 residues. The germline gives CDR1 MGHRA, CDR2 YSYEKL. The ends were cut back, 0 bases at V and 8 bases at J, with 20 bases in the middle. CDR3 nucleotide sequence: TGCGCCAGCAGCCAAGATTCGCCGGGCCCGAGGGTTCATGAGCAGTTCTTC. Translating it yields CASSQDSPGPRVHEQFF.

The chain links TRBV3-1 (or the pseudogene TRBV3-2) to TRBJ1-1; the D is unclear. Trimming took off 1 base at V and 0 bases at J, with 6 bases between the two ends. From germline, CDR1 is LGHDT and CDR2 YNNKEL (reference sequence). This CDR3 has 14 residues. DNA of the CDR3: TGTGCCAGCAGCCAAGGGACCATGAACACTGAAGCTTTCTTT. This encodes CASSQGTMNTEAFF.

The genes are TRBV5-1 and TRBJ2-5, with 9 nucleotides matching TRBD2. The CDR3 loop spans 16 amino acids. V shed 2 bases, J shed 5 bases, and the junction held 10 bases outside the gene matches. Germline CDR1 reads SGHRS; CDR2 reads YFSETQ. The CDR3 here is CASSLTLAGLGETQYF. In nucleotides, the CDR3 is TGCGCCAGCAGCTTAACCCTAGCGGGGTTGGGGGAGACCCAGTACTTC.

V usage is TRBV18 and J usage is TRBJ2-2; 10 bases align to TRBD1. CDR3 length: 17 residues. V trimming: 3 bases; J trimming: 2 bases; junction bases outside the gene matches: 6. Germline CDR1 KGHSH, CDR2 LQKENI. The CDR3: CASSPFGQGVNTGELFF. The CDR3 bases are TGTGCCAGCTCACCCTTCGGACAGGGGGTAAACACCGGGGAGCTGTTTTTT.

The V gene is TRBV7-2, the J gene TRBJ1-5; tentatively, D is TRBD1 (6 bases). The CDR3 is 15 amino acids. The V end was cut by 5 bases, the J end by 0 bases, with 11 bases between. The germline V gene has CDR1 SGHTA and CDR2 FQGNSA. CDR3: CASSQTGYSNQPQHF. CDR3 coding DNA: TGTGCCAGCAGCCAGACAGGATATAGCAATCAGCCCCAGCATTTT.

The CDR3 protein is CALTGWGAFF. The CDR3 region has the DNA TGTGCCTTGACTGGGTGGGGAGCTTTCTTT. J is TRBJ1-1 and V is TRBV30; D is uncertain. This CDR3 has 10 amino acids. Trimming cost V 7 bases and J 10 bases, with 13 bases left between them. The germline V gene encodes CDR1 GTSNPN and CDR2 SVGIG (reference sequence).

V gene TRBV5-8 combines with J gene TRBJ2-7; 8 nucleotides line up with TRBD1. The trim removed 2 bases at V and 5 bases at J, leaving 3 bases unmatched. Germline V CDR1 and CDR2: SGHTS, YDEGEE. This CDR3 is 13 amino acids long. Here the CDR3 DNA reads TGTGCCAGCAGCTTCTTGGACAGGGACGAGCAGTACTTC. Amino acids: CASSFLDRDEQYF.

The table lists this clone with a count of one. The chain combines TRBV5-1 with TRBJ1-2; D is undetermined. The germline V and J ends were trimmed by 0 bases and 4 bases, with 10 bases remaining between them. CDR3 length equals 14 residues. Germline loops: CDR1 SGHRS, CDR2 YFSETQ. The CDR3 loop is CASSLEGDSYGYTF. DNA of the CDR3: TGCGCCAGCAGCTTGGAGGGAGACTCCTATGGCTACACCTTC.

The chain combines TRBV2 with TRBJ1-2; no reliable D call. V lost 4 bases, J lost 8 bases, and 11 bases lay in between. The CDR3 extends over 12 amino acids. CDR1 and CDR2 (germline): SNHLY, FYNNEI. Written as DNA, the CDR3 is TGTGCCAGCAGTGCAGAGAAGGTCGGCTACACCTTC. Encoded protein: CASSAEKVGYTF.

V and J are TRBV28 and TRBJ1-2; the D is unclear. The CDR3 has 18 residues. V was trimmed by 3 bases and J by 4 bases, leaving 24 bases between them. CDR1 and CDR2 (germline): MDHEN, SYDVKM. The DNA for the CDR3 is TGTGCCAGCAGTTTTGCGGTAGTAGGCGAGGGAGCCATCTATGGCTACACCTTC. Its protein product is CASSFAVVGEGAIYGYTF.

The genes are TRBV7-5 and TRBJ1-2; whether TRBD1, the table's D call, matches the DNA was not checked. TRBV7-5 is annotated as a pseudogene. CDR3 size: 15 residues. CDR3 bases: TGTGCCAGAAGCTTAGGGCACACAGGGGCGGGAGGCTACACCTTC. Encoded protein: CARSLGHTGAGGYTF.

V gene TRBV4-1 combines with J gene TRBJ2-1, with D uncertain. Trimming removed 8 bases at V and 1 base at J, with 3 bases between. Germline V gives CDR1 MGHRA, CDR2 YSYEKL. This CDR3 is 11 amino acids long. The CDR3 reads CASRSYNEQFF. CDR3 DNA: TGCGCCAGCCGATCCTACAATGAGCAGTTCTTC.

The rearrangement uses TRBV2 and TRBJ1-6, with TRBD1 matching over 11 bases. Germline CDR1 reads SNHLY; CDR2 reads FYNNEI. This CDR3 region has 15 residues. Trimming cost V 7 bases and J 10 bases; bases outside gene matches: 9. The CDR3 region has the DNA TGTGCCAGCAAAGGACAGGGGGCAGGGGGATCACCCCTCCACTTT. This codes for CASKGQGAGGSPLHF.

V usage is TRBV10-3 and J usage is TRBJ1-2, with 10 bases that match TRBD1. The CDR3 has 15 residues. The trim removed 3 bases at V and 2 bases at J, leaving 3 bases unmatched. Germline V lookup: CDR1 ENHRY, CDR2 SYGVKD. CDR3 protein: CAISEPGQGNYGYTF. In DNA form, the CDR3 reads TGTGCCATCAGTGAACCGGGACAGGGGAACTATGGCTACACCTTC.

This chain links TRBV6-5 with TRBJ2-7; 9 bases align to TRBD1. J gave up 5 bases and V 4 bases, and 3 bases lay outside the gene matches. The CDR3 length is 13 residues. CDR1 is MNHEY and CDR2 is SVGAGI in the germline V gene. The CDR3 loop is CASSWGQGDEQYF. DNA of the CDR3: TGTGCCAGCAGTTGGGGACAGGGTGACGAGCAGTACTTC.

The chain combines TRBV5-1 with TRBJ2-1; D ambiguous. CDR1 and CDR2 (germline): SGHRS, YFSETQ. The CDR3 spans 14 residues. The ends were cut back, 0 bases at V and 6 bases at J, with 10 bases in the middle. The chain's CDR3 is CASSLGQLSNEQFF. The CDR3 bases are TGCGCCAGCAGCTTGGGCCAGCTAAGCAATGAGCAGTTCTTC.

V is TRBV27 and J is TRBJ1-1; 8 bases map to TRBD1. Germline V lookup: CDR1 MNHEY, CDR2 SMNVEV (reference sequence). With V trimmed by 6 bases and J by 1 base, 4 bases remained unmatched. The CDR3 sequence is 14 residues long. The CDR3 reads CASRKGQANTEAFF. The CDR3 region has the DNA TGTGCCAGCAGAAAGGGACAGGCGAACACTGAAGCTTTCTTT.